Each of the 17 T cell receptor beta chains below was sequenced from the same sample in a study of blood T cell repertoires in COVID-19. Profiled with immunoSEQ multiplex PCR; TCRdb holds only in-frame clones, not every one. The sample has more than 250,000 clones, about 82% seen once; the top ten hold 1.5% to 2%. The sample consisted of peripheral blood. The receptors were sampled from a woman aged 50 to 60 with acute or convalescent COVID-19.

V usage is TRBV4-1 and J usage is TRBJ1-4; D perhaps matches TRBD1 (6 bases). This CDR3 contains 15 residues. Looked up from germline, CDR1 is MGHRA and CDR2 is YSYEKL. Trimming took off 0 bases at V and 5 bases at J, with 10 bases between the two ends. This CDR3 is CASSQEVRGNEKLFF. The CDR3 DNA reads as TGCGCCAGCAGCCAAGAGGTCAGGGGCAATGAAAAACTGTTTTTT.

The chain recombines TRBV7-9 with TRBJ2-2; D may be TRBD1 (6 bases). The CDR3 totals 15 residues. V was shortened by 5 bases and J by 5 bases, with 15 bases between the two germline ends. Germline-derived CDR1 and CDR2 are SEHNR and FQNEAQ (reference sequence). CDR3 nucleotides: TGTGCCAGCAGCGCCCGGGGCAGGGGAACCGGGGAGCTGTTTTTT. The encoded protein is CASSARGRGTGELFF. Looking up the rest from reference TRBV7-9 and TRBJ2-2 gives the full variable domain: DTGVSQNPRHKITKRGQNVTFRCDPISEHNRLYWYRQTLGQGPEFLTYFQNEAQLEKSRLLSDRFSAERPKGSFSTLEIQRTEQGDSAMYLCASSARGRGTGELFFGEGSRLTVL.

This rearrangement joins TRBV9 to TRBJ1-2; TRBD1 matches at 8 bases. Per germline, CDR1 SGDLS and CDR2 YYNGEE. This CDR3 region has 15 residues. V was clipped by 2 bases and J by 4 bases; unmatched bases: 7. The DNA of the CDR3 is TGTGCCAGCAGCGTCCCTGGGACAGGACCCTATGGCTACACCTTC. It codes for CASSVPGTGPYGYTF.

The rearrangement links TRBV30 to TRBJ2-6; TRBD1 matches 11 bases. Trimming at V came to 3 bases and at J to 4 bases, leaving 5 bases not matched to a gene. Germline CDR1 is GTSNPN and CDR2 is SVGIG (reference sequence). The CDR3 is 16 amino acids. The CDR3 here is CAWSGQGAGGANVLTF. CDR3 coding DNA: TGTGCCTGGAGCGGACAGGGGGCAGGAGGGGCCAACGTCCTGACTTTC.

In its sample, this clone was seen once. The rearrangement links TRBV7-3 to TRBJ2-1; TRBD2 aligns across 8 bases. Unmatched junction bases numbered 11, after V lost 4 bases and J lost 0 bases. Germline V CDR1 and CDR2: SGHTA, FQGTGA. The CDR3 has 18 amino acids. The CDR3 coding sequence is TGTGCCAGCAGCTCACAAACTTTAGCGGGGAGCTCCTACAATGAGCAGTTCTTC. This codes for CASSSQTLAGSSYNEQFF.

V gene TRBV19 combines with J gene TRBJ1-1; no clear D. Between the trimmed V and J ends, which lost 1 base and 10 bases, there was a span of 10 bases. CDR3 size: 12 residues. CDR1 is LNHDA and CDR2 is SQIVND in the germline V gene (reference sequence). CDR3: CASSIAKAAAFF. CDR3 DNA: TGTGCCAGTAGTATAGCCAAGGCGGCAGCTTTCTTT.

This clone has a handful of counts. This rearrangement joins TRBV4-3 to TRBJ2-2, with TRBD1 matching over 9 bases. CDR1 and CDR2 from the germline V gene are LGHNA and YSLEER. Losses at the gene ends were 0 bases for V and 5 bases for J; bases not matched to a gene: 7. The CDR3 length is 17 residues. The CDR3 sequence: CASSQEARQGGTGELFF. The CDR3 region has the DNA TGCGCCAGCAGCCAAGAGGCGAGACAGGGGGGGACCGGGGAGCTGTTTTTT.

This rearrangement joins TRBV28 to TRBJ2-7; the D gene is possibly TRBD2 (5 bases). Germline lookup yields CDR1 MDHEN and CDR2 SYDVKM. The CDR3 sequence is 13 residues long. With 1 base removed from V and 10 bases from J, the gap between germline ends came to 14 bases. The CDR3 protein is CASSLSSEPGQYF. In nucleotides, the CDR3 is TGTGCCAGCAGTTTATCCAGCGAACCGGGACAGTACTTC.

This rearrangement joins TRBV9 to TRBJ1-3; D is possibly TRBD1 (6 bases). Per the germline V gene, CDR1 is SGDLS and CDR2 is YYNGEE. Trimming shortened V by 1 base and J by 8 bases, and 19 bases separated the two germline ends. The CDR3 loop spans 16 amino acids. Here the CDR3 DNA reads TGTGCCAGCAGCGTAAACAGGGACAAACCTCTAGACACCATATATTTT. It encodes CASSVNRDKPLDTIYF.

The chain recombines TRBV29-1 with TRBJ2-7; D is uncertain. The germline gives CDR1 SQVTM, CDR2 ANQGSEA. Trimming removed 4 bases from V and 2 bases from J, with 6 bases in between. The CDR3 sequence is 11 residues long. In DNA, the CDR3 is TGCAGCGTTGTTCTTGCCTACGAGCAGTACTTC. It is translated as CSVVLAYEQYF.

This clone was counted only a few times. V is TRBV9 and J is TRBJ2-2; D remains unclear. This CDR3 comprises 14 residues. The germline V and J ends were trimmed by 3 bases and 5 bases, with 11 bases remaining between them. Germline V gives CDR1 SGDLS, CDR2 YYNGEE. CDR3 protein: CASSASTMTGELFF. The CDR3 DNA reads TGTGCCAGCAGCGCCTCGACAATGACCGGGGAGCTGTTTTTT.

CDR3 in amino acids: CASSLARGDPDYGYTF. CDR3 sequence (DNA): TGCGCCAGCAGCTTGGCCAGGGGCGACCCGGACTATGGCTACACCTTC. This chain links TRBV5-1 with TRBJ1-2, with D perhaps matching TRBD1 (6 bases). Germline assignment: CDR1 SGHRS and CDR2 YFSETQ. The CDR3 is made up of 16 amino acids. V dropped 0 bases and J dropped 3 bases, with 15 bases sitting between them.

J is TRBJ2-1 and V is TRBV4-1; 8 bases fit TRBD2. The CDR3 is made up of 15 amino acids. In germline, CDR1 is MGHRA, CDR2 YSYEKL. The junction had 5 bases not matched to a gene; V was cut back by 1 base and J by 6 bases. As DNA, the CDR3 is TGCGCCAGCAGCCAAGTTAGCGGGATTGGCAATGAGCAGTTCTTC. Protein sequence: CASSQVSGIGNEQFF.

J is TRBJ1-1 and V is TRBV7-3; perhaps TRBD1 as D (5 bases). The V gene lost 3 bases and the J gene lost 4 bases, with 12 bases spanning the gap. The CDR3 is made up of 14 amino acids. Germline CDR1 is SGHTA and CDR2 is FQGTGA. This chain's CDR3 is CASSFQGDGTEAFF. In nucleotides, the CDR3 is TGTGCCAGCAGCTTCCAGGGCGATGGCACTGAAGCTTTCTTT.

This chain uses TRBV6-5 with TRBJ1-2, with 7 nucleotides matching TRBD1. The CDR3 length is 14 residues. Germline assignment: CDR1 MNHEY and CDR2 SVGAGI. After removal of 6 bases from V and 4 bases from J, the junction contained 8 bases not matched to a gene. The CDR3: CASSLGPGGYGYTF. The CDR3 DNA reads TGTGCCAGCAGCCTCGGCCCAGGGGGCTATGGCTACACCTTC.

The V and J genes are TRBV11-3 and TRBJ2-2, with 13 positions matching TRBD2. The CDR3 totals 15 residues. The germline V gene encodes CDR1 SGHNT and CDR2 YENEEA. V gave up 5 bases and J gave up 5 bases; unmatched junction bases: 2. CDR3 nucleotide sequence: TGTGCCAGCAGCCCGGGACTAGCGGGAACCGGGGAGCTGTTTTTT. Translation gives CASSPGLAGTGELFF.

Here the CDR3 reads CSAIDTSSYEQYF. DNA for the CDR3: TGCAGTGCTATTGACACGAGCTCCTACGAGCAGTACTTC. This chain links TRBV20-1 with TRBJ2-7, with D unresolved. With 4 bases removed from V and 0 bases from J, the gap between germline ends came to 10 bases. CDR3 length equals 13 residues. The germline V gene has CDR1 DFQATT and CDR2 SNEGSKA (reference sequence).